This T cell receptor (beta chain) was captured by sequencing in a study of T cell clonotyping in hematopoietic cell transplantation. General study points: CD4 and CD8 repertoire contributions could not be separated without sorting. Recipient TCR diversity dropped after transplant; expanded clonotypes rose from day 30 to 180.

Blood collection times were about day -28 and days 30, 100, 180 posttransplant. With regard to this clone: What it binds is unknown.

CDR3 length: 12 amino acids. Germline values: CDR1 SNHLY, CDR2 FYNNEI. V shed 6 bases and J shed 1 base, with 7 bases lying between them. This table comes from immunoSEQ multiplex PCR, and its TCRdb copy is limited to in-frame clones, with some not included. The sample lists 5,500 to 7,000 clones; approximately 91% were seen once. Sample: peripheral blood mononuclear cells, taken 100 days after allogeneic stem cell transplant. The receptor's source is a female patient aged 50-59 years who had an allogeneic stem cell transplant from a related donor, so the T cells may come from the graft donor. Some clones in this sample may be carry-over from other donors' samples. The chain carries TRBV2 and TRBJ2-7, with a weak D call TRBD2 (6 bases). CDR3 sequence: CASSGSSYEQYF. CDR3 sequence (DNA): TGTGCCAGCAGCGGGAGTTCCTACGAGCAGTACTTC.